This TCR beta chain is from a study of cytomegalovirus exposure and HLA in healthy donors. PCR used 60 Vbeta primers and 13 Jbeta primers. The data were produced by immunoSEQ multiplex PCR, yet TCRdb's version contains in-frame clones alone and is incomplete. The sample lists 250,000 to 350,000 clones; roughly 89% were seen once. This clonotype originated in a man aged 35 to 55 in good health and CMV-seropositive. Specimen: PBMCs.

CDR3 DNA: TGTGCCAGCTGGAGACAGGAGCATCAGCCCCAGCATTTT. As protein: CASWRQEHQPQHF. The chain combines TRBV28 with TRBJ1-5, with D maybe TRBD1 (6 bases). Germline assignment: CDR1 MDHEN and CDR2 SYDVKM. The CDR3 is 13 residues long. V gave up 8 bases and J gave up 5 bases, with 13 bases separating them.